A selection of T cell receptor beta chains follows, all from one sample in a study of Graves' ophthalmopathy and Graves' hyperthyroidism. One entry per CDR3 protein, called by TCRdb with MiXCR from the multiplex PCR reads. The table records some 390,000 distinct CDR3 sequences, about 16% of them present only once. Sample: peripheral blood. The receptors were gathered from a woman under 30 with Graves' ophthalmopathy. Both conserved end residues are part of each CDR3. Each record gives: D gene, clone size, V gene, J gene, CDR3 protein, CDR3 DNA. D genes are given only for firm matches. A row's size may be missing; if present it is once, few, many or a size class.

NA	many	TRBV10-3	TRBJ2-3	CAISGSTGPWDTQYF	TGTGCCATCAGTGGGAGCACGGGTCCGTGGGATACGCAGTATTTT
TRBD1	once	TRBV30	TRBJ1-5	CAWSGGQDQPQHF	TGTGCCTGGAGTGGGGGACAGGATCAGCCCCAGCATTTT
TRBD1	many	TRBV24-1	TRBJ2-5	CATSGQGGFQETQYF	TGTGCCACCAGCGGACAGGGAGGTTTCCAAGAGACCCAGTACTTC
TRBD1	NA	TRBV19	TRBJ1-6	CASSERGLDSPLHF	TGTGCCAGCAGTGAGAGGGGGCTTGATTCACCCCTCCACTTT
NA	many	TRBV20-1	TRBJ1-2	CSARGQGSGYTF	TGCAGTGCTAGGGGGCAGGGGAGCGGCTACACCTTC
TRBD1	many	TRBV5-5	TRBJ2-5	CASSLWTGGQTQYF	TGTGCCAGCAGCTTGTGGACAGGAGGACAGACCCAGTACTTC
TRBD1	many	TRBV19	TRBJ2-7	CATATGASYEQYF	TGTGCCACCGCAACAGGGGCGTCCTACGAGCAGTACTTC
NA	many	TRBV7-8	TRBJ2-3	CASSLVSTLQDTQYF	TGTGCCAGCAGCTTAGTGTCTACCCTCCAGGATACGCAGTATTTT
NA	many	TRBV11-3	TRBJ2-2	CASSLLPSNTGELFF	TGTGCCAGCAGCTTATTACCTTCAAACACCGGGGAGCTGTTTTTT
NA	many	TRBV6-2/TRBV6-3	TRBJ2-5	CASRTDTQETQYF	TGTGCCAGCAGGACCGACACCCAAGAGACCCAGTACTTC
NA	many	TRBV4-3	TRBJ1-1	CASSAHAGGLNTEAFF	TGCGCCAGCAGCGCACACGCGGGGGGCTTGAACACTGAAGCTTTCTTT
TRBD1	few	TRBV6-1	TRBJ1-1	CASSPRTGTSTEAFF	TGTGCCAGCAGTCCCCGGACAGGTACATCGACTGAAGCTTTCTTT
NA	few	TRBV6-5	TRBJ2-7	CATANYEQYF	TGTGCCACTGCGAACTACGAGCAGTACTTC
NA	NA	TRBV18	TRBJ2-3	CASSQGISTVTDTQYF	TGTGCCAGCTCACAAGGGATCAGCACCGTCACAGATACGCAGTATTTT
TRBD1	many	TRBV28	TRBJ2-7	CASSPIWGQGPTLSYEQYF	TGTGCCAGCAGTCCCATCTGGGGACAGGGACCAACCCTCTCCTACGAGCAGTACTTC
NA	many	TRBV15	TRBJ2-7	CATSSRIKTGGYEQYF	TGTGCCACCAGCAGTAGAATTAAGACAGGAGGCTACGAGCAGTACTTC
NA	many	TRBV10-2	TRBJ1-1	CASSEPFLTETPEAFF	TGCGCCAGCAGTGAGCCGTTTCTTACTGAGACACCCGAAGCTTTCTTT
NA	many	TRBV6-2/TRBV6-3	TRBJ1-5	CASSLESVRVTDQPQHF	TGTGCCAGCAGTCTTGAGAGCGTCAGGGTAACTGATCAGCCCCAGCATTTT
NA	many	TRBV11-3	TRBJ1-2	CASSLGAGAGRDYGYTF	TGTGCCAGCAGCTTAGGTGCGGGGGCCGGGAGGGACTATGGCTACACCTTC
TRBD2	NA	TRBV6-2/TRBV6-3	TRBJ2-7	CASSYSRGGRPSF	TGTGCCAGCAGTTACTCGAGAGGCGGGAGGCCTTCATTC
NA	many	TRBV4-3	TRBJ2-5	CASSQGLGGGETQYF	TGCGCCAGCAGCCAAGGGTTAGGGGGGGGGGAGACCCAGTACTTC
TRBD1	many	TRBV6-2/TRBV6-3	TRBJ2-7	CASRTTGTGYYEQYF	TGTGCCAGCAGAACGACCGGGACAGGGTACTACGAGCAGTACTTC
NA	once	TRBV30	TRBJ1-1	CAWSEGPNTEAFF	TGTGCCTGGAGTGAGGGACCGAACACTGAAGCTTTCTTT
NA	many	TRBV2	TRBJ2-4	CASSDPEQGSKNIQYF	TGTGCCAGCAGTGACCCAGAACAGGGTTCTAAAAACATTCAGTACTTC
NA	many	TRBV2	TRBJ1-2	CAGAWEGDSYTF	TGTGCCGGGGCTTGGGAGGGAGACAGCTACACCTTC
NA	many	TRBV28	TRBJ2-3	CASSLRDTSTDTQYF	TGTGCCAGCAGTTTACGGGACACGAGCACAGATACGCAGTATTTT